What follows describes a single T cell receptor (beta chain). The target of this receptor is not known. Nothing much larger sits one base from this clone, and base qualities are not available. The data stem from a study of Ad26.COV2.S vaccination and SARS-CoV-2 variants (dated by TCRdb to the early 2020s). Notes on the research overall: Donors in the vaccine arm were drawn from COV1001, a multicentre, randomized, double-blind, placebo-controlled phase I-IIa trial testing Ad26.COV2.S in healthy adults. Ad26.COV2.S was administered intramuscularly at a dose of 5x10^10 or 1x10^11 viral particles, either as one shot or as two shots given 56 days apart. TCRbeta repertoire sequencing served as the tool for gauging how specific and how broad the SARS-CoV-2-reactive T cell receptors were following Ad26.COV2.S vaccination. A total of 32 samples were included in the TCR-sequenced set, comprising about 20 Ad26.COV2.S vaccine recipients, 5 placebo recipients and 8 SARS-CoV-2 convalescent individuals. Trial participants were randomized into five groups of five: low-dose or high-dose Ad26.COV2.S given once or twice, or placebo on both occasions. Throughout the experiments and outcome assessment, investigators stayed blinded to trial group allocation. The study at large found these results: The study was not powered to compare responses between vaccine doses or regimens. Vaccine and placebo recipients had comparable non-spike TCR breadth, which fits with the vaccine containing only spike. After vaccination, substantial breadth of spike-specific CD8+ and CD4+ T cell responses was reported. The authors noted that the TCR breadth and depth analyses may have underestimated total T cell responses. Ad26.COV2.S recipients had higher spike-specific TCR breadth than placebo recipients (P = 0.0014).

There are 15 amino acids in the CDR3, from cysteine to phenylalanine inclusive. The DNA shown is the 45-base CDR3, in frame from base 1. Trimming leaves V shorter by 6 bases and J shorter by 2 bases, with the junction holding 6 bases beyond the gene matches. From the germline V gene, CDR1 is MDHEN and CDR2 is SYDVKM. The immunoSEQ Assay was the method used to sequence TCRbeta CDR3 regions. After extraction, genomic DNA underwent amplification by bias-controlled multiplex PCR, followed by high-throughput sequencing. On the study's bioinformatics: Collapsing and filtering of sequences were performed to quantify the absolute abundance of each unique TCRbeta CDR3 region. T cell fraction was estimated by normalizing TCRbeta template counts to usable DNA, with usable DNA measured through amplification of reference genes found in all nucleated cells. Repertoire TCRs were annotated as SARS-CoV-2-specific by exact matching of V gene, CDR3 amino acid sequence and J gene to a known reactive TCR set. The reference SARS-CoV-2 TCR set was derived from MIRA and filtered for enrichment in COVID-19-positive ImmuneCODE repertoires, a step that removed public or cross-reactive TCRs. Using the MIRA antigens, annotated TCRs were further analysed by specific ORF or by position within an ORF. Breadth was defined as annotated unique rearrangements over total unique productive rearrangements; depth was the summed frequency of those rearrangements. TCR breadth was compared between groups using two-sided Wilcoxon rank-sum tests. TCRdb obtained this table from immuneACCESS and retained in-frame rearrangements with V and J assigned. These tables miss some clones; where compared with another copy, unresolved V genes account for less than half of the shortfall, and the remainder is unexplained. Clone size and the V and J calls come from that table; the DNA yielded D and trimming. The sample profile shows some 250,000 clones; roughly 90% of them were found once. The ten largest account for roughly 10% of the sample.

The treatment or condition tag for this specimen amounts to: approximately 18 received Ad26.COV2.S at low or high dose, single or two shots; about 5 received placebo; per-sample allocation not given. Repertoires of vaccine and placebo recipients were sequenced from samples taken on day 63 after the first injection. Between 29 July and 7 August 2020, Cohort 1b enrolled 20 to 30 adults aged 18-55 years at one site in Boston, USA. Ad26.COV2.S was a replication-incompetent adenovirus type 26 vector expressing a prefusion-stabilized SARS-CoV-2 spike protein from the original Wuhan strain. Rearrangement joined TRBV28 to TRBJ1-5; a stretch of 8 junction bases matches TRBD1. This TCR derives from a person between 18 and 59 years old who received the Ad26.COV2.S COVID-19 vaccine or a placebo. The specimen was peripheral blood, collected in a trial of Ad26.COV2.S vaccine versus placebo. The CDR3 in this case is CASSLGQGGNQPQHF. The bases are TGTGCCAGCAGCCTAGGACAGGGCGGCAATCAGCCCCAGCATTTT. With all but the CDR3 taken from the reference TRBV28 and TRBJ1-5 genes, the full variable domain is: DVKVTQSSRYLVKRTGEKVFLECVQDMDHENMFWYRQDPGLGLRLIYFSYDVKMKEKGDIPEGYSVSREKKERFSLILESASTNQTSMYLCASSLGQGGNQPQHFGDGTRLSIL.